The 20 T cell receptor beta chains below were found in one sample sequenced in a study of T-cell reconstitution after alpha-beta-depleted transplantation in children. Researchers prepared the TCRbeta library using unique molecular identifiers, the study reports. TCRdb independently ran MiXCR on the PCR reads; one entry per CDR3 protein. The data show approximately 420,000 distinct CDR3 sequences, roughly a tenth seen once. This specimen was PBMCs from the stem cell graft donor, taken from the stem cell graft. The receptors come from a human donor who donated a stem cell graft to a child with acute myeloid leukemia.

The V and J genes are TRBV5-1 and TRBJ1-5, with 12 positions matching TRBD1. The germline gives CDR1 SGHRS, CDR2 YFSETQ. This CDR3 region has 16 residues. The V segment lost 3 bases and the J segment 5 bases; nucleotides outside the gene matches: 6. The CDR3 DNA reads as TGCGCCAGCAGCTATGGGACAGGGGGCACCGATCAGCCCCAGCATTTT. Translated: CASSYGTGGTDQPQHF. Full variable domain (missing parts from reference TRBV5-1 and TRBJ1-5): KAGVTQTPRYLIKTRGQQVTLSCSPISGHRSVSWYQQTPGQGLQFLFEYFSETQRNKGNFPGRFSGRQFSNSRSEMNVSTLELGDSALYLCASSYGTGGTDQPQHFGDGTRLSIL.

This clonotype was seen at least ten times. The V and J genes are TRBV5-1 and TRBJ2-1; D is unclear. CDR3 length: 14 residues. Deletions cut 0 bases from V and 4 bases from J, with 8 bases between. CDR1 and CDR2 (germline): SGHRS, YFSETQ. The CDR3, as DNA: TGCGCCAGCAGCTTGGTGTCAGAATACAATGAGCAGTTCTTC. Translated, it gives CASSLVSEYNEQFF.

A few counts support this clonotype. CDR3 DNA sequence: TGTGCCAGCAGCTTAGGTGTTCGAGCCAAAAACATTCAGTACTTC. Protein sequence: CASSLGVRAKNIQYF. The chain employs TRBV7-2 and TRBJ2-4; D not resolved. The CDR3 has 15 residues. V was cut by 1 base and J by 0 bases, with 7 bases left in between. Germline V gene lookup returns CDR1 SGHTA and CDR2 FQGNSA.

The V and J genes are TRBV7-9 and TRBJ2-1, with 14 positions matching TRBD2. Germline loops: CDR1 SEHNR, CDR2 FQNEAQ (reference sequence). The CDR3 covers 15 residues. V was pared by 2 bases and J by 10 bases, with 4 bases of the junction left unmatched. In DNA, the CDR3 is TGTGCCAGCAGCTTAAAGGGGACTAGCGGGGGAGAGCAGTTCTTC. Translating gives CASSLKGTSGGEQFF.

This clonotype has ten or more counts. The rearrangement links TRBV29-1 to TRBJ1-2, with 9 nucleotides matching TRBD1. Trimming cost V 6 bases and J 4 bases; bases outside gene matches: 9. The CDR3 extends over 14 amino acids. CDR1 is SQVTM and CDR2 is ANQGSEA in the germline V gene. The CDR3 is CSVLSPDRGYGYTF. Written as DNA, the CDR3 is TGCAGCGTACTAAGCCCGGACAGGGGCTATGGCTACACCTTC.

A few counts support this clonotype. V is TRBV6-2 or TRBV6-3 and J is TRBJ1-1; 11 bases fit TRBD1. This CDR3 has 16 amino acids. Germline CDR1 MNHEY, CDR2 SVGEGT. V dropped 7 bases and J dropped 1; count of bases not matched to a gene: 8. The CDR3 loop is CASTTDRGRGNTEAFF. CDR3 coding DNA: TGTGCCAGCACCACGGACAGGGGGCGCGGGAACACTGAAGCTTTCTTT.

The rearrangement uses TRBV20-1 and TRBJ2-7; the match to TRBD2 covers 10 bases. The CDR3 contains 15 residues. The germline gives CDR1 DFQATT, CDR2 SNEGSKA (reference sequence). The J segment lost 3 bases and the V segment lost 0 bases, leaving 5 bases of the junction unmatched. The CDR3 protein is CSARDVAGGDYEQYV. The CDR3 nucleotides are TGCAGTGCTAGAGACGTAGCGGGGGGCGACTACGAGCAGTACGTC.

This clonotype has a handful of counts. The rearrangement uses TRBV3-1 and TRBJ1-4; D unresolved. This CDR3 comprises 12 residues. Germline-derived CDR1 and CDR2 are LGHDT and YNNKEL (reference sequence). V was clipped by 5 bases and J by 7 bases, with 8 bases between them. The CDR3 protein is CASSASSEKLFF. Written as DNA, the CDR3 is TGTGCCAGCAGCGCGTCGTCTGAAAAACTGTTTTTT.

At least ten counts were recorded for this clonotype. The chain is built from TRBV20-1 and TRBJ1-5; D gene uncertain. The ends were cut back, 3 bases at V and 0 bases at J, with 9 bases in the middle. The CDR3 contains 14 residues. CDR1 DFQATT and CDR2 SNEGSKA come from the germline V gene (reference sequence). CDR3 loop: CSASISISNQPQHF. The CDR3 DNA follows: TGCAGTGCTAGTATCAGTATTAGCAATCAGCCCCAGCATTTT.

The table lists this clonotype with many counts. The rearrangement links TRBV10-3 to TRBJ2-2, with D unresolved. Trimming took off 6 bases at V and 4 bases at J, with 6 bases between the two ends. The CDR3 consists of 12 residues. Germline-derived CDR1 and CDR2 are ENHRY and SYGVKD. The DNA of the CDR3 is TGTGCCATCAGCCCTATCACCGGGGAGCTGTTTTTT. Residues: CAISPITGELFF.

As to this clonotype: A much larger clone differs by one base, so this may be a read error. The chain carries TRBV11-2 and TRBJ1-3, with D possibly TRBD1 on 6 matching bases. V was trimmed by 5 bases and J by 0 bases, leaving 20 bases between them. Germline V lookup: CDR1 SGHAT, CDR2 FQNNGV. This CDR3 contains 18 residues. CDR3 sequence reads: CASSLYRVSADSGNTIYF. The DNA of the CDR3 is TGTGCCAGCAGCCTCTACAGGGTATCGGCGGACTCTGGAAACACCATATATTTT.

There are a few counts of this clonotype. This CDR3 reads CASNPVDGNQPQHF. CDR3 bases: TGTGCCAGCAACCCGGTGGACGGCAATCAGCCCCAGCATTTT. The J gene is TRBJ1-5, the V gene TRBV2; D is undetermined. Per the germline V gene, CDR1 is SNHLY and CDR2 is FYNNEI. The CDR3 is 14 amino acids. V shed 7 bases and J shed 2 bases, with 12 bases lying between them.

This chain's CDR3 is CASSPKAIHPQHF. Here the CDR3 DNA reads TGTGCCAGCAGTCCCAAGGCGATTCACCCCCAGCATTTT. The chain uses TRBV12-3 or TRBV12-4 and TRBJ1-5; D unresolved. V gave up 5 bases and J gave up 10 bases, with 15 bases separating them. This CDR3 spans 13 amino acids.

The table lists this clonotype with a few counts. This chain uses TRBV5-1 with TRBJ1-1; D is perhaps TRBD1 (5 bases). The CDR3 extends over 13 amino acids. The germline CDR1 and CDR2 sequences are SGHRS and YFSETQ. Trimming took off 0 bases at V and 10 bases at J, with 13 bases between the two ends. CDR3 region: CASSLEGKLGAFF. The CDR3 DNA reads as TGCGCCAGCAGCTTGGAGGGGAAGTTGGGAGCTTTCTTT. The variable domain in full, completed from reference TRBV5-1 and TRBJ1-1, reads KAGVTQTPRYLIKTRGQQVTLSCSPISGHRSVSWYQQTPGQGLQFLFEYFSETQRNKGNFPGRFSGRQFSNSRSEMNVSTLELGDSALYLCASSLEGKLGAFFGQGTRLTVV.

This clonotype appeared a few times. Written as DNA, the CDR3 is TGCAGTGCTAGAGATAGCCAGGCAATAACCTACGAGCAGTACTTC. This sequence encodes CSARDSQAITYEQYF. The rearrangement joins TRBV20-1 to TRBJ2-7; D remains ambiguous. The CDR3 has 15 residues. Germline V CDR1 and CDR2: DFQATT, SNEGSKA (reference sequence). V lost 0 bases and J 2 bases, leaving 14 bases between the germline ends.

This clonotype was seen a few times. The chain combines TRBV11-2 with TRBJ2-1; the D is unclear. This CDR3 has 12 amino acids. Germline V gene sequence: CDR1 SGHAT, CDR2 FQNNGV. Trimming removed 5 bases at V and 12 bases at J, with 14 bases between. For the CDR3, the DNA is TGTGCCAGCAGCCGATTACTCCTGGGGCAGTTCTTC. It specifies CASSRLLLGQFF.

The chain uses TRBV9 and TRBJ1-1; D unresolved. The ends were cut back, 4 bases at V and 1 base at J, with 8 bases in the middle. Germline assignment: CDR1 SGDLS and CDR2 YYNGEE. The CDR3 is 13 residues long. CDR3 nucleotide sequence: TGTGCCAGCAGCCGGCCCGGGAACACTGAAGCTTTCTTT. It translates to CASSRPGNTEAFF.

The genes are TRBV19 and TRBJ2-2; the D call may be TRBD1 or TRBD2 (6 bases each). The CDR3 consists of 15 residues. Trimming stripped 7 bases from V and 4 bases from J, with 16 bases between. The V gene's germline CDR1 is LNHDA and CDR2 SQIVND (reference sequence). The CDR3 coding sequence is TGTGCCAGTAAGCGACTAGTACAGGGCACCGGGGAGCTGTTTTTT. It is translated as CASKRLVQGTGELFF.

CDR3 region: CASSISRQGFETQYF. The CDR3 DNA reads as TGTGCCAGCAGTATTAGTCGACAGGGTTTCGAGACCCAGTACTTC. V is TRBV12-3 or TRBV12-4 and J is TRBJ2-5; TRBD1 aligns across 7 bases. The trim removed 5 bases at V and 5 bases at J, leaving 11 bases unmatched. This CDR3 has 15 amino acids.

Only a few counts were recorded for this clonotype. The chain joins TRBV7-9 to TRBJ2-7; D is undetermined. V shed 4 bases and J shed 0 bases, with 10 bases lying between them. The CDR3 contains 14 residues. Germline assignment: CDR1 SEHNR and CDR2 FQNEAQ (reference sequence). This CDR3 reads CASSSGSSSYEQYF. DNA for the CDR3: TGTGCCAGCAGCTCCGGGTCCTCCTCCTACGAGCAGTACTTC. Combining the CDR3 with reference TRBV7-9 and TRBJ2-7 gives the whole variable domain DTGVSQNPRHKITKRGQNVTFRCDPISEHNRLYWYRQTLGQGPEFLTYFQNEAQLEKSRLLSDRFSAERPKGSFSTLEIQRTEQGDSAMYLCASSSGSSSYEQYFGPGTRLTVT.